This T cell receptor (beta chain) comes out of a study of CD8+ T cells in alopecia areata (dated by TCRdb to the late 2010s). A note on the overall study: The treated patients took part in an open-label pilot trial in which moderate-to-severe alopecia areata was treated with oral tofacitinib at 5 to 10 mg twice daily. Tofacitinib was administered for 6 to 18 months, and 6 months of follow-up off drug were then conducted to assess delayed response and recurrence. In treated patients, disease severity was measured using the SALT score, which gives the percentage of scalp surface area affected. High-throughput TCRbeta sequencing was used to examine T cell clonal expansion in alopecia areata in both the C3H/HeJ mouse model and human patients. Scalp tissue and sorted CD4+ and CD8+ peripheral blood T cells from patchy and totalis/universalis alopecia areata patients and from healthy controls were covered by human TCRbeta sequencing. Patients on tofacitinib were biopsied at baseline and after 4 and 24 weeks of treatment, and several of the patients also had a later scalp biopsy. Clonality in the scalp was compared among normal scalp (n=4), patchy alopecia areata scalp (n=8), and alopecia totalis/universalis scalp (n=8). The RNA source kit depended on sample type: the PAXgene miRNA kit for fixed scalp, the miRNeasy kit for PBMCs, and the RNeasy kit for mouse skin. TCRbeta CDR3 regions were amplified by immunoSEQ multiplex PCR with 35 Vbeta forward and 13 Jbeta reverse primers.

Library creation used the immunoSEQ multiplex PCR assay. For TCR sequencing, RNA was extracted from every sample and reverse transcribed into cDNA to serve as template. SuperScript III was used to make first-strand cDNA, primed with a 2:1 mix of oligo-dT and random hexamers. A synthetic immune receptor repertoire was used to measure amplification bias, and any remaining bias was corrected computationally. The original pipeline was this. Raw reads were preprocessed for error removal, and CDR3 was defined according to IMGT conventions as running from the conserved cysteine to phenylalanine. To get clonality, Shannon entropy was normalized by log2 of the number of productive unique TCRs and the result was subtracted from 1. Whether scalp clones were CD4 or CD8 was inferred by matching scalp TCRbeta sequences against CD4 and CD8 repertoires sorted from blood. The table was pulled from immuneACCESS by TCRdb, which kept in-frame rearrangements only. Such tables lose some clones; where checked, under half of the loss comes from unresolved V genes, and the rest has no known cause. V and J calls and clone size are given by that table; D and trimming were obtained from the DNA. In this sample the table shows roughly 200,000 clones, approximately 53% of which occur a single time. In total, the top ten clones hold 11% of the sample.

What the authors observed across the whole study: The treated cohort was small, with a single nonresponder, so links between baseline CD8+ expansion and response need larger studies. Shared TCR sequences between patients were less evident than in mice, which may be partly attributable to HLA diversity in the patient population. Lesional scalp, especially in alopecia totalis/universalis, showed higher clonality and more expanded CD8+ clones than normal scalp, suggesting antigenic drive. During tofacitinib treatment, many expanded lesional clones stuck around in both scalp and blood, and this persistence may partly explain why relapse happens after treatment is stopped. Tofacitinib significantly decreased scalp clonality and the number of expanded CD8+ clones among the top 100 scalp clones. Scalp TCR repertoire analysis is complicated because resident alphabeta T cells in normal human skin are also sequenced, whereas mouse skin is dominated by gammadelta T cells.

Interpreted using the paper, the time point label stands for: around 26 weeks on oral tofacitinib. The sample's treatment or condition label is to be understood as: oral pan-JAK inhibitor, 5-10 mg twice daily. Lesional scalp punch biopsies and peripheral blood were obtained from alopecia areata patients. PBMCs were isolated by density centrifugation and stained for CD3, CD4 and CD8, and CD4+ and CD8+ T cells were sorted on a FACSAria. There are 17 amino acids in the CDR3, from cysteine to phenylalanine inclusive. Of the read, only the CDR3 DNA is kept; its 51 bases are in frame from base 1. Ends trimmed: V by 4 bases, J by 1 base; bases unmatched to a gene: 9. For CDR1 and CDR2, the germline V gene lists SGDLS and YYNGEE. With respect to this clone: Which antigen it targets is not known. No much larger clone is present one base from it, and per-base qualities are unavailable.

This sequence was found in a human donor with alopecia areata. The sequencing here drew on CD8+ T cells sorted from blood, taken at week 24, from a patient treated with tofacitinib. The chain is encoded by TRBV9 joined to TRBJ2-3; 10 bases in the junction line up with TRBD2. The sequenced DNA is TGTGCCAGCAGCACCCCCAAGCGGGGGGGCCGCACAGATACGCAGTATTTT. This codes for CASSTPKRGGRTDTQYF. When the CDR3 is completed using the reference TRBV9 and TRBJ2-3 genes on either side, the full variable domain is DSGVTQTPKHLITATGQRVTLRCSPRSGDLSVYWYQQSLDQGLQFLIQYYNGEERAKGNILERFSAQQFPDLHSELNLSSLELGDSALYFCASSTPKRGGRTDTQYFGPGTRLTVL.